This T cell receptor beta chain was captured by sequencing in a study of T cells in Graves' hyperthyroidism and ophthalmopathy. Findings of the study overall: Ophthalmopathy, which appeared later, was predicted by the model a median about 6 months before onset. The blood repertoire included most of the expanded thyroid clonotypes above 0.001. A model of 13 V-J features distinguished ophthalmopathy from stable hyperthyroidism.

TCR beta CDR3 regions were amplified from RNA transcripts. RT-PCR in the first round (using the HTBI primer set) targeted the TCR CDR3. TCRdb re-called the multiplex PCR reads through MiXCR, storing one row per CDR3 protein. Of 450,000 to 700,000 distinct CDR3 sequences detected, roughly 46% appear once; the ten largest clones hold 15% to 20%. This clonotype showed up many times. Its target is not known. V was cut by 1 base and J by 7 bases, with 11 bases left in between. The germline gives CDR1 SEHNR, CDR2 FQNEAQ (reference sequence). The CDR3 has 15 amino acids. Any patient presenting with uncontrolled infection, other autoimmune disease, pregnancy or lactation was left out.

This chain uses TRBV7-9 with TRBJ1-6, with D possibly being TRBD1 (5 bases). The TCR comes from an adult woman with Graves' disease, either hyperthyroidism or ophthalmopathy (not recorded which). The material sequenced was peripheral blood or thyroid tissue (not recorded which). The CDR3 DNA reads as TGTGCCAGCAGCTTAGTCTTGGGGGGAAATTCACCCCTCCACTTT. Protein: CASSLVLGGNSPLHF.